This T cell receptor (beta chain) was captured by sequencing in a study of OX40 agonist ivuxolimab in advanced cancers. As for the study more broadly: Ivuxolimab was a fully human IgG2 agonistic monoclonal antibody targeting the costimulatory receptor OX40 (CD134). In the dose-escalation cohort, 70% to 90% of patients were male, and the mean age was 60 years with a range of about 20 to 80. Intravenous ivuxolimab was administered to patients every 2 weeks at six dose levels: 0.01, 0.1, 0.3, 1.5, 3 and 10 mg/kg. Prior anti-PD-1, anti-PD-L1 or anti-CTLA-4 therapy was permitted, and checkpoint inhibitors had been received by about two fifths of dose-escalation patients. Partial responses occurred in three dose-escalation patients, of whom one had hepatocellular carcinoma and two had cutaneous melanoma. Of the approximately 54 patients in dose escalation, some 20 had hepatocellular carcinoma, around 15 had melanoma, 9 had renal cell carcinoma and 9 had head and neck cancer. The paper describes the monotherapy dose-escalation part (N ≈ 49 patients) of the phase I trial of ivuxolimab. The point of sequencing TCRbeta in the periphery was to test whether ivuxolimab changed TCR sequence diversity and drove clonal T-cell expansion.

Patients with autoimmune disease history or receiving systemic immunosuppression were excluded from the trial. Peripheral blood for TCR sequencing was drawn from every dose cohort at baseline, at cycle 4 day 1 and at cycle 7 day 1. Samples were obtained from an open-label, multicenter, first-in-human phase I dose-escalation trial of ivuxolimab. Adults with locally advanced or metastatic melanoma, renal cell carcinoma, hepatocellular carcinoma or head and neck squamous cell carcinoma were enrolled in the trial. Before TCR sequencing, CD4+ T cells and CD8+ T cells were sorted from peripheral blood as separate populations. General findings and caveats noted by the study authors: Low levels of normalized T-cell clonal expansion were also seen in some nonresponding patients. At doses of 0.1 to 3.0 mg/kg, clonal expansion of both CD4+ and CD8+ T cells in blood was seen between baseline and week 6. On average, CD8+ T cells showed more expanded clones than CD4+ T cells after ivuxolimab. Antigen specificity was not determined for the clonally expanded peripheral T cells. Partial responders in the 0.1-3.0 mg/kg groups had among the lowest normalized peripheral clonal expansion, especially among CD8+ T cells.

The CDR3 spans 17 residues, from the cysteine through the phenylalanine. The read is trimmed to its CDR3 DNA, 51 bases read in frame from base 1. As encoded in the germline V gene (reference sequence), CDR1 is MNHEY while CDR2 is SMNVEV. Trimming costs V 5 bases and J 3 bases, and their ends lie 22 bases apart. For sequencing of the TCRbeta CDR3 region, genomic DNA was extracted from the sorted cells. The immunoSEQ Assay was used to sequence the TCRbeta CDR3 regions. Not all clones reach the TCRdb copy of this immuneACCESS table, which keeps in-frame sequences only. Checked studies attribute under half of the gap to unresolved V genes and leave the rest unexplained. For this sample the table gives over 85,000 clones, of which roughly 89% were detected only once. 0.25% to 0.3% of the sample is held by the ten biggest clonotypes. To note about this clone: No antigen is known for it. One base away there is no much larger clone; base qualities are not given.

Recombination joined TRBV27 with TRBJ1-1; the D gene lacks a confident call. The source of this sequence is an adult with an advanced solid tumor such as melanoma, head and neck, liver or kidney cancer. This material consisted of CD4+ or CD8+ T cells sorted from blood, taken in a trial of the OX40 agonist ivuxolimab. The CDR3 amino acid sequence is: CASSPAVWRVSHTEAFF. The bases read TGTGCCAGCAGTCCCGCAGTCTGGAGGGTTAGTCACACTGAAGCTTTCTTT.